This T cell receptor (beta chain) derives from a study of blood T cell repertoires in COVID-19. CDR1 GTSNPN and CDR2 SVGIG come from the germline V gene (reference sequence). Deletions cut 3 bases from V and 4 bases from J, with 7 bases between. The CDR3 length is 11 residues. TCRdb's table, derived via immunoSEQ multiplex PCR, lists solely in-frame clones and lacks some. Of around 310,000 clones in the sample, approximately 91% were seen once. The gene calls are TRBV30 and TRBJ2-7; tentative D call: TRBD1 (5 bases). The receptor comes from a woman in her 40s who had recovered from COVID-19. Sequencing input: PBMCs or T cells enriched from blood (not recorded which). CDR3 in DNA: TGTGCCTGGAGGGACATTTACGAGCAGTACTTC. Translation: CAWRDIYEQYF.